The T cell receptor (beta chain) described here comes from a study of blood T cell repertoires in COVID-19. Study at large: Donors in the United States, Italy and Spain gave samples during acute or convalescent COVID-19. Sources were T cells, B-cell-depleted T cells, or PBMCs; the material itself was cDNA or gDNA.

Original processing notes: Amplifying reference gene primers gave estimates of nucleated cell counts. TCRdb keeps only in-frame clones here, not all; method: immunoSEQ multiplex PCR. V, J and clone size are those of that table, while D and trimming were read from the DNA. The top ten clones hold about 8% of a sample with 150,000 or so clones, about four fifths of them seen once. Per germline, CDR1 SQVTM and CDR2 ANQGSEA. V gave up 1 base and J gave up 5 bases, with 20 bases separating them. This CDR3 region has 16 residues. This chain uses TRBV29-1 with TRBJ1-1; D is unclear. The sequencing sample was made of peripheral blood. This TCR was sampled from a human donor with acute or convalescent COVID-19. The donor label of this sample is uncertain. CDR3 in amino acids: CSVEGLVGGRETEAFF. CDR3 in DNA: TGCAGCGTTGAAGGGTTGGTGGGTGGAAGGGAGACTGAAGCTTTCTTT.